These 21 T cell receptor beta chains were sequenced from one sample in a study of T cell responses to AZD1222 COVID-19 vaccine. Assay used: immunoSEQ multiplex PCR; TCRdb lists only in-frame clones, some missing. The top ten hold 5.2% of the sample, which has 80,000 to 95,000 clones, about 90% seen once. This sample comprised peripheral blood, obtained on day 0 of AZD1222 vaccination. The receptors come from an adult in good health.

The chain has TRBV6-2 or TRBV6-3 and TRBJ2-1; D might be TRBD1 (5 bases). The V end lost 2 bases, the J end lost 2 bases, and 16 bases lay between the germline ends. Germline V gene sequence: CDR1 MNHEY, CDR2 SVGEGT. The CDR3 loop spans 17 amino acids. For the CDR3, the DNA is TGTGCCAGCAGTTACGTGTTGGCAGGGTCGACCTACAATGAGCAGTTCTTC. Amino acid sequence: CASSYVLAGSTYNEQFF.

The genes are TRBV12-3 or TRBV12-4 and TRBJ2-3; D unclear. The V and J ends lost 3 bases and 5 bases respectively, with 3 bases between them. The CDR3 has 11 residues. CDR3 residues: CASSFLDTQYF. The CDR3 DNA sequence: TGTGCCAGCAGTTTCTTAGATACGCAGTATTTT.

J is TRBJ2-7 and V is TRBV10-1, with TRBD1 identical over 8 bases. The CDR3 is made up of 13 amino acids. The germline V gene encodes CDR1 WNHNN and CDR2 SYGVQD (reference sequence). V lost 5 bases, J lost 6 bases, and 6 bases stayed unmatched. In DNA form, the CDR3 reads TGCGCCAGCAGTACCGGACAGGGCGGCGAGCAGTACTTC. Its protein is CASSTGQGGEQYF.

V gene TRBV24-1 combines with J gene TRBJ2-3, with TRBD2 matching 10 bases. The CDR3 spans 16 residues. Germline CDR1 and CDR2: KGHDR and SFDVKD. Trimming removed 9 bases from V and 3 bases from J; junction bases left unmatched: 11. In DNA form, the CDR3 reads TGTGCCACCCAACTCAGCGGGAGGGCCGTGACAGATACGCAGTATTTT. Translated: CATQLSGRAVTDTQYF.

This chain connects TRBV27 to TRBJ1-1, with D possibly matching TRBD1 (6 bases). The V gene lost 7 bases and the J gene lost 3 bases, with 18 bases spanning the gap. The CDR3 consists of 15 residues. CDR1 and CDR2 from the germline V gene are MNHEY and SMNVEV (reference sequence). Here the CDR3 DNA reads TGTGCCAGCACCCCATTGACGGGGGCAGACACTGAAGCTTTCTTT. Translation: CASTPLTGADTEAFF.

The CDR3 region is CASSSQGREGPHQPQHF. The CDR3 coding sequence is TGTGCCAGTAGTTCTCAGGGGAGAGAAGGGCCCCATCAGCCCCAGCATTTT. The chain uses TRBV19 and TRBJ1-5, with a possible D match to TRBD1 (6 bases). The V end lost 5 bases, the J end lost 5 bases, and 22 bases lay between the germline ends. The CDR3 runs 17 residues. Germline V CDR1 and CDR2: LNHDA, SQIVND (reference sequence).

CDR3 bases: TGTGCCGGCGGACATCACCCTCACACAGATACGCAGTATTTT. Translation: CAGGHHPHTDTQYF. This sequence joins TRBV2 and TRBJ2-3, with D tentatively TRBD1 (5 bases). Germline assignment: CDR1 SNHLY and CDR2 FYNNEI. V was shortened by 11 bases and J by 2 bases, with 17 bases between the two germline ends. The CDR3 consists of 14 residues.

The chain uses TRBV5-1 and TRBJ1-4; 10 bases fit TRBD1. With V trimmed by 3 bases and J by 2 bases, 4 bases remained unmatched. The CDR3 contains 16 residues. Germline CDR1 reads SGHRS; CDR2 reads YFSETQ. The CDR3: CASSWGDRGTNEKLFF. The CDR3 nucleotides are TGCGCCAGCAGCTGGGGGGACAGGGGTACTAATGAAAAACTGTTTTTT.

The rearrangement links TRBV5-1 to TRBJ2-1, with a possible D match to TRBD2 (5 bases). Germline values: CDR1 SGHRS, CDR2 YFSETQ. The CDR3 is 13 residues long. Between the trimmed V and J ends, which lost 1 base and 6 bases, there was a span of 8 bases. The CDR3: CASSLSGSNEQFF. In nucleotides, the CDR3 is TGCGCCAGCAGCTTGTCGGGAAGCAATGAGCAGTTCTTC.

The chain links TRBV29-1 to TRBJ2-3; D unclear. Germline V lookup: CDR1 SQVTM, CDR2 ANQGSEA. CDR3 length equals 15 residues. Trimming stripped 6 bases from V and 3 bases from J, with 19 bases between. CDR3 coding DNA: TGCAGCGTCGCCCTAGAGGCGGTATCGACAGATACGCAGTATTTT. Translation: CSVALEAVSTDTQYF.

This chain connects TRBV28 to TRBJ2-3, with 8 bases aligning to TRBD2. The V segment lost 11 bases and the J segment 5 bases; nucleotides outside the gene matches: 6. The CDR3 has 12 amino acids. The germline gives CDR1 MDHEN, CDR2 SYDVKM. This CDR3 reads CAGGTREDTQYF. CDR3 DNA sequence: TGTGCCGGGGGGACTAGGGAAGATACGCAGTATTTT. Combining the CDR3 with reference TRBV28 and TRBJ2-3 gives the whole variable domain DVKVTQSSRYLVKRTGEKVFLECVQDMDHENMFWYRQDPGLGLRLIYFSYDVKMKEKGDIPEGYSVSREKKERFSLILESASTNQTSMYLCAGGTREDTQYFGPGTRLTVL.

This chain joins TRBV21-1 and TRBJ2-3; the D call of TRBD2 is as the table states it, not checked on the DNA. TRBV21-1 is a pseudogene segment. This CDR3 is 20 amino acids long. The CDR3: CASSTQLGTSWSHGTDTQYF. DNA of the CDR3: TGTGCCAGCAGCACCCAACTCGGGACTAGCTGGAGCCACGGCACAGATACGCAGTATTTT.

This chain links TRBV28 with TRBJ2-4; D is tentatively TRBD1 or TRBD2 (5 bases each). CDR1 is MDHEN and CDR2 is SYDVKM in the germline V gene. This CDR3 has 17 residues. V was shortened by 6 bases and J by 0 bases, with 18 bases between the two germline ends. CDR3 sequence (DNA): TGTGCCAGCAGCTCAAATTGGGGGAGTCTAGCCAAAAACATTCAGTACTTC. Protein product: CASSSNWGSLAKNIQYF.

J is TRBJ2-1 and V is TRBV13; TRBD2 aligns across 11 bases. Germline V CDR1 and CDR2: PRHDT, FYEKMQ (reference sequence). The CDR3 runs to 16 residues. V gave up 5 bases and J gave up 2 bases; unmatched junction bases: 5. CDR3 sequence: CASSDIAGGPYNEQFF. The CDR3 DNA reads TGTGCCAGCAGCGACATAGCGGGAGGGCCCTACAATGAGCAGTTCTTC.

This chain uses TRBV18 with TRBJ2-2, with a tentative D call TRBD1 (6 bases). Trimming pared 6 bases from V and 1 base from J, leaving 18 bases between. CDR1 KGHSH and CDR2 LQKENI come from the germline V gene. CDR3 length: 17 residues. The CDR3 nucleotides are TGTGCCAGCTCCCCATTGCAGGGGATTCGGAACACCGGGGAGCTGTTTTTT. Translating it yields CASSPLQGIRNTGELFF.

The chain is built from TRBV5-1 and TRBJ2-7, with 8 bases aligning to TRBD1. The CDR3 covers 16 residues. Germline lookup yields CDR1 SGHRS and CDR2 YFSETQ. V lost 4 bases and J lost 4; bases outside the gene matches: 13. The DNA of the CDR3 is TGCGCCAGCAGCCGGACCCCCGCGGACAGGGAGTACGAGCAGTACTTC. Encoded protein: CASSRTPADREYEQYF.

J is TRBJ2-3 and V is TRBV27; 7 bases align to TRBD1. This CDR3 spans 15 amino acids. Unmatched junction bases numbered 10, after V lost 6 bases and J lost 4 bases. Germline V gives CDR1 MNHEY, CDR2 SMNVEV (reference sequence). CDR3: CASRLRGIGADTQYF. In DNA, the CDR3 is TGTGCCAGCAGGCTCAGGGGGATCGGGGCAGATACGCAGTATTTT.

The chain employs TRBV7-3 and TRBJ2-5, with D uncertain. The CDR3 totals 13 residues. V lost 5 bases, J lost 5 bases, and 12 bases lay in between. Germline V gene data show CDR1 as SGHTA and CDR2 as FQGTGA. CDR3 bases: TGTGCCAGCAGCCCAATAAACGGGGAGACCCAGTACTTC. Amino acid sequence: CASSPINGETQYF.

This chain connects TRBV19 to TRBJ1-2, with D maybe TRBD1 (6 bases). From germline, CDR1 is LNHDA and CDR2 SQIVND (reference sequence). V dropped 5 bases and J dropped 3 bases, with 13 bases sitting between them. This CDR3 region has 14 residues. This CDR3 is CASSPAGQYYGYTF. The CDR3, as DNA: TGTGCCAGTAGTCCAGCGGGACAATACTATGGCTACACCTTC.

In this sample, this clone turned up a few times. This sequence joins TRBV6-1 and TRBJ1-5; D ambiguous. This CDR3 spans 15 amino acids. V lost 2 bases, J lost 6 bases, and 14 bases lay in between. Germline V gene sequence: CDR1 MNHNS, CDR2 SASEGT. The CDR3 here is CASSEIGGIGQPQHF. The DNA for the CDR3 is TGTGCCAGCAGTGAAATTGGTGGCATTGGTCAGCCCCAGCATTTT.

This chain links TRBV5-1 with TRBJ1-5, with no clear D. This CDR3 contains 12 residues. V lost 0 bases and J 8 bases, leaving 6 bases between the germline ends. Per the germline V gene, CDR1 is SGHRS and CDR2 is YFSETQ. The CDR3 is CASSLEGKPQHF. As DNA, the CDR3 is TGCGCCAGCAGCTTGGAAGGGAAGCCCCAGCATTTT.